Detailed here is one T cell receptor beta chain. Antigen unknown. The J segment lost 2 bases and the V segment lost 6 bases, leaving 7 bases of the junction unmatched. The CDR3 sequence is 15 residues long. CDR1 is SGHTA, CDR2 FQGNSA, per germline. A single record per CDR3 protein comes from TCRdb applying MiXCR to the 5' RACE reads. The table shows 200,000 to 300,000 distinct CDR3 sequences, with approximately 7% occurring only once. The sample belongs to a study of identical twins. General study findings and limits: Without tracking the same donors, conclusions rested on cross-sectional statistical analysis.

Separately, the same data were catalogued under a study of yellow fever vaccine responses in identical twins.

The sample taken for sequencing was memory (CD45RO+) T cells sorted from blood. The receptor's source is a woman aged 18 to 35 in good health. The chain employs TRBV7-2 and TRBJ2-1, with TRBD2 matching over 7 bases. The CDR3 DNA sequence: TGTGCCAGCAGTCTGCTAGCGGTGACCTACAATGAGCAGTTCTTC. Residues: CASSLLAVTYNEQFF.